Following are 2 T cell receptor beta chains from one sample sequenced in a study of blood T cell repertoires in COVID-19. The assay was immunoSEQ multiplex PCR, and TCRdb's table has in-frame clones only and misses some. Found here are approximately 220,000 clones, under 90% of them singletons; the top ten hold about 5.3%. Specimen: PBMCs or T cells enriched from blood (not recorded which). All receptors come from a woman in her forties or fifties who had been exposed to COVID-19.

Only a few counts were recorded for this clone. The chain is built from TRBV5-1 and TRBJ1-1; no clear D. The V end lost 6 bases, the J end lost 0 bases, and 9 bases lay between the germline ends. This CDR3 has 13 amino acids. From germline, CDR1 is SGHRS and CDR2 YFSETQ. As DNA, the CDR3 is TGCGCCAGCAAGGAAGAGGTGAACACTGAAGCTTTCTTT. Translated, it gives CASKEEVNTEAFF.

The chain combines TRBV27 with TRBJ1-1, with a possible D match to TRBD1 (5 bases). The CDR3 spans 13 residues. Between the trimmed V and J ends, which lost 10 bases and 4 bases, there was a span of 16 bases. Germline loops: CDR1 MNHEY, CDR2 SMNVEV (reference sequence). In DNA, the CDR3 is TGTGCCACCAGAGACGGGGGAGGCACTGAAGCTTTCTTT. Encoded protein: CATRDGGGTEAFF.